The clone carrying this T cell receptor (beta chain) appeared many times. This sample was taken from a study of T cells in Graves' hyperthyroidism and ophthalmopathy. The V segment lost 3 bases and the J segment 7 bases; nucleotides outside the gene matches: 11. The CDR3 is made up of 16 amino acids. The germline gives CDR1 SEHNR, CDR2 FQNEAQ (reference sequence). TCR beta CDR3 sequences were amplified from RNA transcripts. When the TCR CDR3 underwent first-round RT-PCR, the HTBI primer set was used. One entry per CDR3 protein results from TCRdb running MiXCR on the multiplex PCR reads. The data show around 300,000 distinct CDR3 sequences, 12% to 15% seen once.

The chain joins TRBV7-9 to TRBJ2-1; TRBD2 agrees at 8 bases. This TCR derives from a woman in her forties with Graves' ophthalmopathy. Material for sequencing was blood. The CDR3 DNA reads as TGTGCCAGCAGCTTTGGGGAGCTAGCGGGTTGGAATGAGCAGTTCTTC. It is translated as CASSFGELAGWNEQFF.